These T cell receptor beta chains were read from a single sample in a study of T cell responses to AZD1222 COVID-19 vaccine. Clones were sequenced by immunoSEQ multiplex PCR, and TCRdb holds only the in-frame ones, with some missing. This table holds 150,000 to 200,000 clones, nearly 95% found once. The material was peripheral blood, obtained on day 0 of AZD1222 vaccination. The receptors were gathered from an adult in good health. Each CDR3 is given with its conserved first and last residue. A D gene is named only where the DNA matches it firmly.

d_gene | len | j_gene | v_gene | CDR3nt | CDR3aa
. | 17 | TRBJ2-1 | TRBV19 | TGTGCCAGTACCAATAGTAGGGCCAGCGGTCGGTACAATGAGCAGTTCTTC | CASTNSRASGRYNEQFF
. | 13 | TRBJ2-7 | TRBV7-8 | TGTGCCAGCAGCACAACAGGAGCCTCTGAGCAGTACTTC | CASSTTGASEQYF
TRBD1 | 15 | TRBJ1-1 | TRBV6-5 | TGTGCCAGCTCAACCTACCAGGGGGGGAACACTGAAGCTTTCTTT | CASSTYQGGNTEAFF
TRBD2 | 16 | TRBJ2-1 | TRBV19 | TGTGCCAGTAGGCCGGGACTAGCGGGAGGTCCCAATGAGCAGTTCTTC | CASRPGLAGGPNEQFF
TRBD1 | 15 | TRBJ2-5 | TRBV5-5 | TGTGCCAGCAGCTTGGGGGGGACAGGGCAAGAGACCCAGTACTTC | CASSLGGTGQETQYF
. | 13 | TRBJ2-1 | TRBV6-5 | TGTGCCAGCAGCGCTGGACCATACAATGAGCAGTTCTTC | CASSAGPYNEQFF
TRBD2 | 14 | TRBJ2-1 | TRBV3-1/TRBV3-2 | TGTGCCAGCAGCCAAACTAGCGGGAGCCATGAGCAGTTCTTC | CASSQTSGSHEQFF
. | 16 | TRBJ2-2 | TRBV4-3 | TGCGCCAGCAGCCAAGATGGGACCCTAGCCACCGGGGAGCTGTTTTTT | CASSQDGTLATGELFF
TRBD1 | 13 | TRBJ1-4 | TRBV12-3/TRBV12-4 | TGTGCCAGCAGCCGCACAGGGGTTGAAAAACTGTTTTTT | CASSRTGVEKLFF
. | 13 | TRBJ2-7 | TRBV2 | TGTGCCAGCAGACCGGGTTACTCCTACGAGCAGTACTTC | CASRPGYSYEQYF
. | 12 | TRBJ1-1 | TRBV5-6 | TGTGCCAGCAGCTCCAAAAACAGAATCCCTTTCTTT | CASSSKNRIPFF